Included here is one TCR beta chain sequence, with context. UMIs and a universal primer site were added when TCR cDNA was made by 5'RACE template switching. MiXCR was run by TCRdb on the 5' RACE reads, yielding one entry per CDR3 protein. The sample holds about 300,000 distinct CDR3 sequences, 7.5% to 9.5% seen once. Losses at the gene ends were 6 bases for V and 6 bases for J; bases not matched to a gene: 9. This CDR3 is built from 16 residues. The V gene's germline CDR1 is SGHRS and CDR2 YFSETQ. The data originate from a study of T cells after yellow fever vaccination. This chain connects TRBV5-1 to TRBJ2-3, with 14 nucleotides matching TRBD2. This sequence was found in a young man who received the YFV17D yellow fever vaccine. This specimen was CD4+ T cells sorted from PBMCs, taken 5 days after the yellow fever booster vaccination. Written as DNA, the CDR3 is TGCGCCAGCAACCCTGGACTAGCGGGGGGCCTCGATACGCAGTATTTT. Protein: CASNPGLAGGLDTQYF.